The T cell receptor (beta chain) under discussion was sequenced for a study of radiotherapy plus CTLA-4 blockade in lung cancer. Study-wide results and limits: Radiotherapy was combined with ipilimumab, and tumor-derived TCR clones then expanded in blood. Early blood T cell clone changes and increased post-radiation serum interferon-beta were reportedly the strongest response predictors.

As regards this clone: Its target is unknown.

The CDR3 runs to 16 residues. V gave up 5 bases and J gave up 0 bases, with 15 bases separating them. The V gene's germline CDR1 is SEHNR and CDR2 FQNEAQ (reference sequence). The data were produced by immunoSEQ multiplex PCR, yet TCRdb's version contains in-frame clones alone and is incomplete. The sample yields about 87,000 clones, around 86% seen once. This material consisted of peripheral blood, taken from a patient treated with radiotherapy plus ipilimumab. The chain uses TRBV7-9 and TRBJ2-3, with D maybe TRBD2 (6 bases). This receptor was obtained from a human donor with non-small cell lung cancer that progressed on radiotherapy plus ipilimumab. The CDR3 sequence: CASSPRVGGSTDTQYF. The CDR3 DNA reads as TGTGCCAGCAGCCCCAGAGTCGGGGGTAGCACAGATACGCAGTATTTT.